These T cell receptor beta chains were read from a single sample in a study of CD8 T cells in ankylosing spondylitis. TCRdb re-analysed the 5' RACE reads in MiXCR, keeping a single row per CDR3 protein. This table has about 130,000 distinct CDR3 sequences, more than 6.5% appearing once. The material sequenced was blood, either unsorted or a sorted T cell fraction (not recorded which). These receptors were collected from a male donor with ankylosing spondylitis or in good health (not recorded which). Both conserved end residues are part of each CDR3. D genes are given only for firm matches. Some rows mark clone size as missing; the rest say once, few, many or name a class of expanded clone.

v_call	j_call	d_call	clone_size	cdr3_aa	cdr3_nt
TRBV5-1	TRBJ1-3	-	many	CASSPRGQSGNTIYF	TGCGCCAGCAGCCCCCGAGGACAGTCTGGAAACACCATATATTTT
TRBV5-1	TRBJ2-5	-	many	CASSPRLEETQYF	TGCGCCAGCAGCCCCAGATTGGAAGAGACCCAGTACTTC
TRBV10-3	TRBJ2-3	TRBD2	many	CAISGTSGAPDTQYF	TGTGCCATCAGTGGGACTAGCGGGGCCCCAGATACGCAGTATTTT
TRBV9	TRBJ2-1	-	many	CASSYRSYNEQFF	TGTGCCAGCAGCTACAGGTCGTACAATGAGCAGTTCTTC
TRBV19	TRBJ2-7	TRBD1	many	CASSIRDRAVHEQYF	TGTGCCAGTAGTATCCGGGACAGAGCAGTCCACGAGCAGTACTTC
TRBV3-1	TRBJ1-1	-	many	CASSQEGMGEPEAFF	TGTGCCAGCAGCCAAGAGGGTATGGGCGAACCGGAAGCTTTCTTT
TRBV2	TRBJ1-2	TRBD1	many	CASSRDRENYGYTF	TGTGCCAGCAGCCGGGACAGGGAGAACTATGGCTACACCTTC
TRBV10-3	TRBJ1-5	-	many	CAISESREGNQPQHF	TGTGCCATCAGTGAGTCGAGGGAGGGCAATCAGCCCCAGCATTTT
TRBV4-3	TRBJ2-1	-	many	CASSQDRAETNYNEQFF	TGCGCCAGCAGCCAAGATCGGGCCGAGACAAACTACAATGAGCAGTTCTTC
TRBV20-1	TRBJ1-2	-	many	CSATAGADYGYTF	TGCAGTGCCACGGCTGGGGCGGACTATGGCTACACCTTC
TRBV5-1	TRBJ2-7	-	many	CASSWTGTVYEQYF	TGCGCCAGCAGCTGGACCGGGACTGTCTACGAGCAGTACTTC
TRBV5-1	TRBJ2-7	-	few	CASSLLDGVYEQYF	TGCGCCAGCAGCTTACTGGACGGAGTGTACGAGCAGTACTTC
TRBV7-1	TRBJ2-7	-	-	CAISSELLWGSEQYF	TGTGCCATCAGCTCTGAGCTCCTCTGGGGCTCCGAGCAGTACTTC
TRBV12-3/TRBV12-4	TRBJ1-5	TRBD1	many	CASTIQGGSNQPQHF	TGTGCCAGCACCATCCAGGGGGGGAGCAATCAGCCCCAGCATTTT
TRBV5-1	TRBJ2-2	-	many	CASSPQGNGELFF	TGCGCCAGCAGCCCACAGGGAAACGGGGAGCTGTTTTTT
TRBV28	TRBJ2-7	-	many	CASSSVGRDLSYEQYF	TGTGCCAGCAGTTCTGTTGGGCGGGACCTCTCCTACGAGCAGTACTTC
TRBV20-1	TRBJ2-5	TRBD2	many	CSATRGGSGTETQYF	TGCAGTGCTACACGTGGAGGTAGCGGGACAGAGACCCAGTACTTC
TRBV5-1	TRBJ1-2	-	few	CASRGDTGYTF	TGCGCCAGCAGGGGCGATACTGGCTACACCTTC
TRBV5-1	TRBJ1-1	TRBD1	many	CASSSQGEGTEAFF	TGCGCCAGCAGCTCGCAGGGGGAGGGCACTGAAGCTTTCTTT
TRBV20-1	TRBJ2-5	TRBD2	many	CSARAGGRQETQYF	TGCAGTGCTAGAGCGGGGGGTAGGCAAGAGACCCAGTACTTC
TRBV18	TRBJ2-1	TRBD2	many	CASSLTSLGHEQFF	TGTGCCAGCTCGCTGACTAGCCTAGGGCATGAGCAGTTCTTC
TRBV29-1	TRBJ2-1	TRBD2	many	CSVDVAGDYNEQFF	TGCAGCGTTGATGTCGCGGGAGATTACAATGAGCAGTTCTTC
TRBV29-1	TRBJ2-4	TRBD2	few	CSVNKRGIAKNIQYF	TGCAGCGTGAACAAGCGGGGGATAGCCAAAAACATTCAGTACTTC
TRBV6-1	TRBJ2-3	TRBD2	many	CASRRTSGGPDTQYF	TGTGCCAGCAGACGGACTAGCGGGGGGCCAGATACGCAGTATTTT
TRBV29-1	TRBJ2-7	TRBD2	many	CSVRLAGNYEQYF	TGCAGCGTTCGACTAGCGGGGAACTACGAGCAGTACTTC
TRBV5-7	TRBJ1-2	TRBD1	few	CAMGRGQGGGYTF	TGTGCCATGGGCCGCGGACAGGGTGGAGGCTACACCTTC
TRBV12-3/TRBV12-4	TRBJ2-1	-	many	CASSLVAAYNEQFF	TGTGCCAGCAGTCTAGTAGCGGCTTACAATGAGCAGTTCTTC